These 26 T cell receptor beta chains were all obtained from the same sample, sequenced in a study of blood T cell repertoires in COVID-19. TCRdb's table, derived via immunoSEQ multiplex PCR, lists solely in-frame clones and lacks some. The sample has roughly 140,000 clones, approximately 85% seen once. The sequencing input was peripheral blood. The receptors stem from a man between 70 and 80 years old with acute or convalescent COVID-19.

Only one count was recorded for this clone. This chain joins TRBV6-5 and TRBJ1-6; 7 nucleotides agree with TRBD1. V lost 6 bases to trimming and J lost 7 bases; unmatched junction nucleotides: 6. The CDR3 length is 14 residues. Germline CDR1 MNHEY, CDR2 SVGAGI. The CDR3 DNA reads as TGTGCCAGCAGAGCCGGGACAGAAAATTCACCCCTCCACTTT. Translated, it gives CASRAGTENSPLHF.

With respect to this clone: Within the sample, other DNA sequences also encode this same CDR3. This sequence joins TRBV18 and TRBJ2-5, with a tentative D call TRBD1 (6 bases). The CDR3 covers 12 residues. Germline values: CDR1 KGHSH, CDR2 LQKENI. The ends were cut back, 2 bases at V and 5 bases at J, with 6 bases in the middle. The CDR3 region has the DNA TGTGCCAGCTCACCAACAGGGGAGACCCAGTACTTC. Translating gives CASSPTGETQYF.

V gene TRBV5-1 combines with J gene TRBJ2-7; 9 bases fit TRBD1. The V gene end was trimmed by 0 bases and the J gene end by 4 bases; junction bases not matched to a gene: 5. The CDR3 totals 15 residues. Germline CDR1 and CDR2: SGHRS and YFSETQ. CDR3 region: CASSLATGGVYEQYF. CDR3 nucleotide sequence: TGCGCCAGCAGCTTGGCCACAGGGGGCGTTTACGAGCAGTACTTC.

The chain joins TRBV3-1 (or the pseudogene TRBV3-2) to TRBJ1-1, with unresolved D. The V end lost 1 base, the J end lost 1 base, and 16 bases lay between the germline ends. Germline V lookup: CDR1 LGHDT, CDR2 YNNKEL (reference sequence). The CDR3 length is 17 residues. DNA for the CDR3: TGTGCCAGCAGCCAAGCCCCCAAAGCTTGGAGGAACACTGAAGCTTTCTTT. It encodes CASSQAPKAWRNTEAFF.

The chain has TRBV13 and TRBJ2-7, with 7 bases fitting TRBD2. There are 15 residues in the CDR3. The V gene end was trimmed by 2 bases and the J gene end by 2 bases; junction bases not matched to a gene: 6. Per the germline V gene, CDR1 is PRHDT and CDR2 is FYEKMQ (reference sequence). The CDR3 reads CASSLLSSGTYEQYF. The CDR3 nucleotides read TGTGCCAGCAGCTTATTATCCAGCGGGACCTACGAGCAGTACTTC.

The V gene is TRBV5-1, the J gene TRBJ1-2, with D possibly TRBD1 on 6 matching bases. The germline V gene encodes CDR1 SGHRS and CDR2 YFSETQ. V shed 4 bases and J shed 4 bases, with 20 bases lying between them. This CDR3 has 16 residues. CDR3 in DNA: TGCGCCAGCAGCGATTTAACACAGGGACCGACCTATGGCTACACCTTC. It translates to CASSDLTQGPTYGYTF.

The J gene is TRBJ2-3, the V gene TRBV7-2; D is undetermined. Germline values: CDR1 SGHTA, CDR2 FQGNSA. V lost 5 bases, J lost 8 bases, and 14 bases lay in between. The CDR3 is 13 residues long. This CDR3 is CASSPIRSGTQYF. The DNA for the CDR3 is TGTGCCAGCAGCCCCATCCGGAGTGGTACGCAGTATTTT.

The gene calls are TRBV24-1 and TRBJ2-1; TRBD2 aligns across 14 bases. This CDR3 comprises 19 residues. Unmatched junction bases numbered 8, after V lost 5 bases and J lost 0 bases. Germline V gene sequence: CDR1 KGHDR, CDR2 SFDVKD. CDR3 residues: CATSAAAGTSGSSYNEQFF. In nucleotides, the CDR3 is TGTGCCACCAGTGCCGCGGCCGGGACTAGCGGGAGCTCCTACAATGAGCAGTTCTTC.

The V and J genes are TRBV30 and TRBJ1-5; tentatively, D is TRBD1 (6 bases). CDR3 length equals 15 residues. V was cut by 0 bases and J by 2 bases, with 11 bases left in between. Germline CDR1 is GTSNPN and CDR2 is SVGIG (reference sequence). CDR3 coding DNA: TGTGCCTGGAGTGTGCAGGGGAAGGGCAATCAGCCCCAGCATTTT. This translates into CAWSVQGKGNQPQHF.

This chain joins TRBV19 and TRBJ2-1; 10 nucleotides align to TRBD2. Losses at the gene ends were 7 bases for V and 10 bases for J; bases not matched to a gene: 19. The CDR3 runs 17 residues. Germline CDR1 reads LNHDA; CDR2 reads SQIVND (reference sequence). CDR3 sequence reads: CASMVARTSGTRGEQFF. The DNA of the CDR3 is TGTGCCAGTATGGTGGCCAGGACTAGCGGAACTAGGGGAGAGCAGTTCTTC.

The CDR3 sequence is CASSEWQGGRVTQYF. CDR3 coding DNA: TGTGCCAGCAGTGAGTGGCAGGGAGGAAGAGTGACCCAGTACTTC. V usage is TRBV25-1 and J usage is TRBJ2-5; D is perhaps TRBD2 (6 bases). Germline CDR1 reads MGHDK; CDR2 reads SYGVNS. This CDR3 region has 15 residues. V was clipped by 3 bases and J by 7 bases, with 18 bases between them.

This sequence joins TRBV10-3 and TRBJ2-4, with 9 positions matching TRBD1. The trim removed 6 bases at V and 8 bases at J, leaving 17 bases unmatched. The CDR3 runs to 17 residues. CDR1 ENHRY and CDR2 SYGVKD come from the germline V gene. The CDR3 region has the DNA TGTGCCATCAGCGCCTCGACGCCGGGACAGGGAGGGGACATTCAGTACTTC. Its translation is CAISASTPGQGGDIQYF.

V is TRBV11-2 and J is TRBJ1-4; no clear D gene. Germline CDR1 SGHAT, CDR2 FQNNGV. CDR3 length: 13 amino acids. V gave up 3 bases and J gave up 8 bases, with 10 bases separating them. The CDR3 region is CASSFTQAEKLFF. The CDR3 nucleotides are TGTGCCAGCAGCTTCACTCAGGCCGAAAAACTGTTTTTT. Filled out from reference TRBV11-2 and TRBJ1-4, the complete variable domain reads EAGVAQSPRYKIIEKRQSVAFWCNPISGHATLYWYQQILGQGPKLLIQFQNNGVVDDSQLPKDRFSAERLKGVDSTLKIQPAKLEDSAVYLCASSFTQAEKLFFGSGTQLSVL.

The genes are TRBV12-3 or TRBV12-4 and TRBJ1-6; D is ambiguous. Between the trimmed V and J ends, which lost 5 bases and 4 bases, there was a span of 6 bases. The CDR3 has 13 amino acids. The CDR3 DNA reads as TGTGCCAGCAGTATTTTATATAATTCACCCCTCCACTTT. Amino acid sequence: CASSILYNSPLHF.

The chain has TRBV18 and TRBJ2-7; 10 positions agree with TRBD2. Trimming cost V 3 bases and J 2 bases; bases outside gene matches: 4. CDR3 length: 15 residues. Germline V CDR1 and CDR2: KGHSH, LQKENI. The CDR3 DNA sequence: TGTGCCAGCTCACCCAGCGGGGGGGCGGCCTACGAGCAGTACTTC. Protein: CASSPSGGAAYEQYF.

The chain employs TRBV6-5 and TRBJ1-3; possible D gene TRBD1, 6 bases. Germline CDR1 and CDR2: MNHEY and SVGAGI. Trimming cost V 0 bases and J 3 bases, with 9 bases left between them. The CDR3 spans 15 residues. The CDR3 here is CASSYSWTVGNTIYF. Here the CDR3 DNA reads TGTGCCAGCAGTTACTCCTGGACAGTTGGAAACACCATATATTTT.

The chain couples TRBV6-5 to TRBJ1-4; TRBD1 matches 7 bases. J lost 8 bases, V lost 2 bases, and 8 bases had no gene match. This CDR3 contains 15 residues. Germline lookup yields CDR1 MNHEY and CDR2 SVGAGI. In DNA form, the CDR3 reads TGTGCCAGCAGTTACGACGAGGGGGCAAAGGAAAAACTGTTTTTT. The encoded protein is CASSYDEGAKEKLFF.

A note on this clone: Germline is not matched at one junction end, which may reflect a read error. The genes are TRBV6-1 and TRBJ1-3; D uncertain. The CDR3 has 16 amino acids. Germline CDR1 is MNHNS and CDR2 is SASEGT. CDR3 sequence: CASREGVGLSGNTIYF. The CDR3 region has the DNA TGTGCCAGCAGGGAAGGAGTTGGACTCTCTGGAAACACCATATATTTT.

This chain links TRBV4-1 with TRBJ1-6; the match to TRBD1 covers 9 bases. Germline CDR1 is MGHRA and CDR2 is YSYEKL. Trimming took 1 base from V and 0 from J; bases not matched to a gene: 4. CDR3 length equals 18 residues. The CDR3 sequence: CASSQADRGFSYNSPLHF. CDR3 coding DNA: TGCGCCAGCAGCCAAGCGGACAGGGGTTTCTCCTATAATTCACCCCTCCACTTT.

The rearrangement joins TRBV19 to TRBJ1-1, with D possibly matching TRBD1 (5 bases). CDR1 and CDR2 from the germline V gene are LNHDA and SQIVND (reference sequence). The V end lost 2 bases, the J end lost 5 bases, and 9 bases lay between the germline ends. There are 13 residues in the CDR3. The CDR3 sequence is CASSIRGRTEAFF. The DNA for the CDR3 is TGTGCCAGTAGTATAAGGGGAAGGACTGAAGCTTTCTTT.

This clone was observed once. The CDR3, as DNA: TGCGCCAGCAGCTTGAACACAGGGAACACTGAAGCTTTCTTT. Translated: CASSLNTGNTEAFF. The chain is built from TRBV5-1 and TRBJ1-1; perhaps TRBD1 as D (5 bases). Germline CDR1 reads SGHRS; CDR2 reads YFSETQ. There are 14 residues in the CDR3. The V gene lost 1 base and the J gene lost 1 base, with 8 bases spanning the gap.

This chain uses TRBV5-6 with TRBJ1-2, with TRBD1 matching 8 bases. CDR3 length equals 15 residues. V lost 3 bases, J lost 6 bases, and 10 bases stayed unmatched. Germline V gene sequence: CDR1 SGHDT, CDR2 YYEEEE. CDR3 protein: CASSWWAGGEDGYTF. The CDR3 nucleotides read TGTGCCAGCAGCTGGTGGGCAGGGGGCGAGGATGGCTACACCTTC.

V usage is TRBV27 and J usage is TRBJ1-1; D is possibly TRBD1 (6 bases). The CDR3 spans 17 residues. The ends were cut back, 6 bases at V and 2 bases at J, with 22 bases in the middle. Germline V gene lookup returns CDR1 MNHEY and CDR2 SMNVEV (reference sequence). CDR3 sequence: CASRPFGTLSLNTEAFF. CDR3 nucleotide sequence: TGTGCCAGCAGACCCTTCGGGACACTTTCGTTAAACACTGAAGCTTTCTTT.

This rearrangement joins TRBV5-5 to TRBJ1-2; a weak D match, TRBD1 (6 bases). Germline V gene sequence: CDR1 SGHKS, CDR2 YYEKEE (reference sequence). This CDR3 comprises 14 residues. Trimming shortened V by 6 bases and J by 4 bases, and 16 bases separated the two germline ends. The CDR3 nucleotides are TGTGCCAGCAACTCAGGGACACGTTCCTATGGCTACACCTTC. It specifies CASNSGTRSYGYTF.

The gene calls are TRBV27 and TRBJ1-1, with 7 bases lining up with TRBD1. J gave up 5 bases and V 9 bases, and 9 bases lay outside the gene matches. CDR1 is MNHEY and CDR2 is SMNVEV in the germline V gene (reference sequence). The CDR3 length is 13 residues. CDR3 loop: CARGVTGRTEAFF. CDR3 bases: TGTGCCAGGGGGGTGACAGGGAGAACTGAAGCTTTCTTT.

This clone has only a few counts. This chain uses TRBV6-1 with TRBJ1-2; the D gene is possibly TRBD1 (5 bases). There are 16 residues in the CDR3. From germline, CDR1 is MNHNS and CDR2 SASEGT. V lost 3 bases, J lost 3 bases, and 17 bases lay in between. The CDR3: CASSDSGGVPHYGYTF. CDR3 in DNA: TGTGCCAGCAGTGATAGCGGGGGGGTCCCCCACTATGGCTACACCTTC.